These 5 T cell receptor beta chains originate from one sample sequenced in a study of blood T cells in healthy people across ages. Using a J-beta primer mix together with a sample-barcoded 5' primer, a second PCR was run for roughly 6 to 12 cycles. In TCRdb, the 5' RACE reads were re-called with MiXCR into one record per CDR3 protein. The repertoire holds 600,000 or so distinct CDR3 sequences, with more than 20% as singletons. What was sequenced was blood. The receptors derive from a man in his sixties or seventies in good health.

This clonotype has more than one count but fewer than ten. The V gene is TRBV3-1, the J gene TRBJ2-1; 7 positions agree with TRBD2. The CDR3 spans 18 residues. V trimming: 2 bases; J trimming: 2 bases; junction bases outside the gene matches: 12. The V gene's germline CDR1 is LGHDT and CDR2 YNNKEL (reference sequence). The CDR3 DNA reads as TGTGCCAGCAGCCAAAGAGTAGCTGCGGGAGTGGCCTACAATGAGCAGTTCTTC. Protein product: CASSQRVAAGVAYNEQFF.

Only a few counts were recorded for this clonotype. DNA of the CDR3: TGTGCCATCAGTGAGGGTAGCGGGAGGAGCAATGAGCAGTTCTTC. The encoded protein is CAISEGSGRSNEQFF. The chain joins TRBV10-3 to TRBJ2-5, with 10 bases identical to TRBD2. The DNA matches TRBJ2-1 better at its end, which makes the J call doubtful. The CDR3 is 15 amino acids. Germline CDR1 and CDR2: ENHRY and SYGVKD.

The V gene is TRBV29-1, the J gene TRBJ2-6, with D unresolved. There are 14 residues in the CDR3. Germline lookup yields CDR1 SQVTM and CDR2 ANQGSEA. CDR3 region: CSTAEFSGANVLTF. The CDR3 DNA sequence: TGCAGTACGGCAGAGTTCTCTGGGGCCAACGTCCTGACTTTC. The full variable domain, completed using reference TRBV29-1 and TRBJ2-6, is SAVISQKPSRDICQRGTSLTIQCQVDSQVTMMFWYRQQPGQSLTLIATANQGSEATYESGFVIDKFPISRPNLTFSTLTVSNMSPEDSSIYLCSTAEFSGANVLTFGAGSRLTVL.

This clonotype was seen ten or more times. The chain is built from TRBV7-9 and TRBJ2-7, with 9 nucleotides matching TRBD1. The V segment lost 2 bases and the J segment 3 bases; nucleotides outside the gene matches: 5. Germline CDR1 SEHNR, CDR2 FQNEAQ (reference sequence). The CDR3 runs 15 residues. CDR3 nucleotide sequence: TGTGCCAGCAGCTTACCCGGACAGGGGCTCTACGAGCAGTACTTC. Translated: CASSLPGQGLYEQYF.

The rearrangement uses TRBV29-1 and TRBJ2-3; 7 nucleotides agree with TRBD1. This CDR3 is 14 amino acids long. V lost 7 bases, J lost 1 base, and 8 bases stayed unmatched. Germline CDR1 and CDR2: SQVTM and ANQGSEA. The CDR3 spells CSAQDRWGTDTQYF. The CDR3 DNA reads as TGCAGCGCCCAGGACAGGTGGGGCACAGATACGCAGTATTTT.